What follows are 8 T cell receptor beta chains derived from one specimen sequenced in a study of shared clonotypes between healthy human individuals. The table came from immunoSEQ multiplex PCR; TCRdb's copy has only in-frame clones and leaves some out. Of around 700,000 clones in the sample, about 78% are singletons; the top ten hold 1.8%. Material: memory CD4+ T cells sorted from blood. Specified subset: CD45RA-negative fraction. These receptors all come from a young woman in good health.

The chain combines TRBV27 with TRBJ1-2; TRBD1 is a possible D gene (6 bases). Germline V gene data show CDR1 as MNHEY and CDR2 as SMNVEV (reference sequence). The CDR3 contains 13 residues. Trimming removed 5 bases at V and 5 bases at J, with 12 bases between. The CDR3 DNA reads TGTGCCAGCAGTCGACAGGACTCATATGGCTACACCTTC. Translating gives CASSRQDSYGYTF.

This clone was recorded only once. The genes are TRBV4-1 and TRBJ2-1, with 8 bases lining up with TRBD1. CDR3 size: 15 residues. Trimming at V came to 3 bases and at J to 5 bases, leaving 6 bases not matched to a gene. Germline loops: CDR1 MGHRA, CDR2 YSYEKL. The CDR3 nucleotides read TGCGCCAGCAGCCAGGTCGACAGGGGCAACAATGAGCAGTTCTTC. Protein: CASSQVDRGNNEQFF.

The V gene is TRBV5-5, the J gene TRBJ2-7; 11 nucleotides agree with TRBD2. This CDR3 contains 14 residues. The J segment lost 6 bases and the V segment lost 3 bases, leaving 5 bases of the junction unmatched. CDR1 is SGHKS, CDR2 YYEKEE, per germline (reference sequence). CDR3: CASSSLAGAGEQYF. The CDR3 coding sequence is TGTGCCAGCAGCTCACTAGCGGGAGCCGGCGAGCAGTACTTC.

This rearrangement joins TRBV7-6 to TRBJ1-1, with a tentative D call TRBD1 (5 bases). Germline lookup yields CDR1 SGHVS and CDR2 FNYEAQ. CDR3 size: 14 residues. V was shortened by 4 bases and J by 2 bases, with 11 bases between the two germline ends. CDR3 DNA: TGTGCCAGCAGCTCCCGCAGGGCCAACACTGAAGCTTTCTTT. It yields the protein CASSSRRANTEAFF. Combining the CDR3 with reference TRBV7-6 and TRBJ1-1 gives the whole variable domain GAGVSQSPRYKVTKRGQDVALRCDPISGHVSLYWYRQALGQGPEFLTYFNYEAQQDKSGLPNDRFSAERPEGSISTLTIQRTEQRDSAMYRCASSSRRANTEAFFGQGTRLTVV.

The V call is TRBV28, the J call TRBJ2-1, with D possibly TRBD2 on 5 matching bases. CDR3 length equals 13 residues. Germline CDR1 MDHEN, CDR2 SYDVKM. Trimming removed 7 bases at V and 12 bases at J, with 19 bases between. CDR3 in DNA: TGTGCCAGCACACGCCCCCGAGCCCGGGGGCAGTTCTTC. This encodes CASTRPRARGQFF.

The genes are TRBV2 and TRBJ2-1, with 11 bases that match TRBD2. The CDR3 is 16 residues long. The V and J ends lost 7 bases and 7 bases, in that order; junction bases with no gene match: 12. Germline V gene data show CDR1 as SNHLY and CDR2 as FYNNEI. The CDR3 region has the DNA TGTGCCAGCACCCCGCAACTAGCGGGAGTGGGGAATGAGCAGTTCTTC. It codes for CASTPQLAGVGNEQFF.

The chain employs TRBV14 and TRBJ2-5; the match to TRBD1 covers 7 bases. Per the germline V gene, CDR1 is SGHDN and CDR2 is FVKESK. There are 14 residues in the CDR3. V shed 5 bases, J shed 11 bases, and the junction held 14 bases outside the gene matches. In DNA, the CDR3 is TGTGCCAGCAGCGACTCGACAGGGCCGAAAAAGCAGTACTTC. Its translation is CASSDSTGPKKQYF. The full variable domain, its missing parts supplied by reference TRBV14 and TRBJ2-5, is EAGVTQFPSHSVIEKGQTVTLRCDPISGHDNLYWYRRVMGKEIKFLLHFVKESKQDESGMPNNRFLAERTGGTYSTLKVQPAELEDSGVYFCASSDSTGPKKQYFGPGTRLLVL.

V and J are TRBV7-2 and TRBJ2-1; D is uncertain. With 0 bases removed from V and 13 bases from J, the gap between germline ends came to 22 bases. CDR1 is SGHTA, CDR2 FQGNSA, per germline. The CDR3 is 16 amino acids. CDR3 loop: CASSLAPLTAPQGQFF. CDR3 nucleotides: TGTGCCAGCAGCTTAGCGCCCCTAACGGCCCCACAAGGACAGTTCTTC.